Sequencing of this T cell receptor (beta chain) was carried out in a study of prognosis after radiotherapy for stage I lung cancer. Remarks on this clonotype: Its matching antigen is unknown. One end of the junction varies from germline; a read error may be responsible.

The study's findings and limits: Patients with distant metastases had lower Shannon entropy after stereotactic body radiation therapy.

The authors amplified TCR beta CDR3 from genomic DNA using two-round multiplex PCR. Each TRBV and TRBJ gene had its own primer in the first PCR round. Each CDR3 protein gets one entry after TCRdb re-called the multiplex PCR reads with MiXCR. In the table there are fewer than 40,000 distinct CDR3 sequences, 32% of which are singletons. Germline-derived CDR1 and CDR2 are MRHNA and SNTAGT. The CDR3 is 16 amino acids. The source was PBMCs, collected before or after stereotactic body radiation therapy (not recorded which). The chain recombines TRBV6-4 with TRBJ1-5; no definite D call. This receptor was obtained from a donor aged 50 or older with non-small cell lung cancer. CDR3 sequence (DNA): TGTGCCAGCAGTTACTCGAGGGTTCATAGCAATCAGCCCCAGCATTTT. This sequence encodes CASSYSRVHSNQPQHF.